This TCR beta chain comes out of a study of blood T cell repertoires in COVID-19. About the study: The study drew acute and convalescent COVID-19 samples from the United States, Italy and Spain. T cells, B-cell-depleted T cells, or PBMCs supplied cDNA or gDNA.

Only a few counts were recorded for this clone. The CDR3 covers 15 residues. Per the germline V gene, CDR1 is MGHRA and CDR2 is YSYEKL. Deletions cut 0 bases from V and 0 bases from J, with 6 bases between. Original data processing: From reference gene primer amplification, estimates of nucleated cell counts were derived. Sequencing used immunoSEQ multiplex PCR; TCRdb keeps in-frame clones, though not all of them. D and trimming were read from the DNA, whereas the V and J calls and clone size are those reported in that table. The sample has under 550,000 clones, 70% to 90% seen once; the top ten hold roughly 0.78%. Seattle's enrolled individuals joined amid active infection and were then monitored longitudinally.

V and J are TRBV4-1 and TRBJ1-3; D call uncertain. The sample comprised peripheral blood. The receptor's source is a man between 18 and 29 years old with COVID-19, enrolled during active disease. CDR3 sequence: CASSQDRNSGNTIYF. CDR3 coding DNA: TGCGCCAGCAGCCAAGATCGTAACTCTGGAAACACCATATATTTT.